Reported below is one T cell receptor (beta chain). This sample was included in a study of T cell responses to AZD1222 COVID-19 vaccine. The germline gives CDR1 SGHDT, CDR2 YYEEEE. V lost 1 base and J lost 4, with 9 bases in between. The length of the CDR3 is 15 residues. Generated by immunoSEQ multiplex PCR, the TCRdb table keeps only in-frame clones and is missing some. The sample contains tens of thousands of clones, around 88% of which appear only once. The material was peripheral blood, obtained on day 0 of AZD1222 vaccination. The source of this sequence is an adult in good health. J is TRBJ1-6 and V is TRBV5-6, with a possible D match to TRBD1 (5 bases). In DNA, the CDR3 is TGTGCCAGCAGCTTGCTACAGGCGTATAATTCACCCCTCCACTTT. Translating it yields CASSLLQAYNSPLHF.